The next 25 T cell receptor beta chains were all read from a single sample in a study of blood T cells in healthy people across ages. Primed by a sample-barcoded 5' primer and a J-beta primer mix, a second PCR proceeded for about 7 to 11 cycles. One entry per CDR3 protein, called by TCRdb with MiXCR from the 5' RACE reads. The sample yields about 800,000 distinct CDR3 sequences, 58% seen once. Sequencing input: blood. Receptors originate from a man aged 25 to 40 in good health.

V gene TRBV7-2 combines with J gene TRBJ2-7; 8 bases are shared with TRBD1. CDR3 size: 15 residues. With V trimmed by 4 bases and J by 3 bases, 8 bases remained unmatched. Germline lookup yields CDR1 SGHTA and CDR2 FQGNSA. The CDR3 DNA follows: TGTGCCAGCAGCTACTATGGACAGGGACTCTACGAGCAGTACTTC. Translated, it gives CASSYYGQGLYEQYF.

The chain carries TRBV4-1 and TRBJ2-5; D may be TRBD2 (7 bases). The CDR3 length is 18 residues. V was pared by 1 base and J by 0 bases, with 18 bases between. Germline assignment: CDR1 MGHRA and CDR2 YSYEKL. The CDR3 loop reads CASSQVEGGAVYQETQYF. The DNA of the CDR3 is TGCGCCAGCAGCCAAGTTGAAGGGGGGGCTGTGTACCAAGAGACCCAGTACTTC.

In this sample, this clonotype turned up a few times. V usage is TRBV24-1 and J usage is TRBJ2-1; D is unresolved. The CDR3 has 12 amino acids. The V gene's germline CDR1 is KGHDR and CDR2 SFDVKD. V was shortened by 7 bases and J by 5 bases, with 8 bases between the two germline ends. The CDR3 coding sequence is TGTGCCACCAGGAACTACAACAATGAGCAGTTCTTC. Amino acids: CATRNYNNEQFF.

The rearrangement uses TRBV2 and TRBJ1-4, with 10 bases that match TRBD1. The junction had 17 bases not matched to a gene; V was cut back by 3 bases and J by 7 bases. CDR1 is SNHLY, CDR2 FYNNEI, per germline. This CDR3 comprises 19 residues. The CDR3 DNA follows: TGTGCCAGCAGTGAGGAAAGGGACAGGGGAGACCTCCACCCTGAAAAACTGTTTTTT. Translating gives CASSEERDRGDLHPEKLFF. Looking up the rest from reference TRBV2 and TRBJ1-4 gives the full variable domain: EPEVTQTPSHQVTQMGQEVILRCVPISNHLYFYWYRQILGQKVEFLVSFYNNEISEKSEIFDDQFSVERPDGSNFTLKIRSTKLEDSAMYFCASSEERDRGDLHPEKLFFGSGTQLSVL.

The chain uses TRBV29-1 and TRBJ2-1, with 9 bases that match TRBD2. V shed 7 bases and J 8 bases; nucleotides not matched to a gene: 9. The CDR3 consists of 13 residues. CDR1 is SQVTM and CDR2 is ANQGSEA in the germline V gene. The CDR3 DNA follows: TGCAGCGCTCGAGCGGGGGGTGGGGATGAGCAGTTCTTC. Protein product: CSARAGGGDEQFF.

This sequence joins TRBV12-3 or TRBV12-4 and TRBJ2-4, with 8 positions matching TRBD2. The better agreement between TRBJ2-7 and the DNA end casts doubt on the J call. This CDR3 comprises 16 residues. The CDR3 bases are TGTGCCAGCAGTTTCGGGGGGGCCGGAGTGGTCTGCGAGCAGTACTTC. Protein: CASSFGGAGVVCEQYF.

The CDR3 protein is CASSLRAENEQFF. The CDR3 DNA follows: TGCGCCAGCAGCTTGAGGGCTGAGAATGAGCAGTTCTTC. The V and J genes are TRBV5-1 and TRBJ2-1; D is unclear. Trimming cost V 1 base and J 7 bases, with 9 bases left between them. The CDR3 spans 13 residues. Germline assignment: CDR1 SGHRS and CDR2 YFSETQ. Combining the CDR3 with reference TRBV5-1 and TRBJ2-1 gives the whole variable domain KAGVTQTPRYLIKTRGQQVTLSCSPISGHRSVSWYQQTPGQGLQFLFEYFSETQRNKGNFPGRFSGRQFSNSRSEMNVSTLELGDSALYLCASSLRAENEQFFGPGTRLTVL.

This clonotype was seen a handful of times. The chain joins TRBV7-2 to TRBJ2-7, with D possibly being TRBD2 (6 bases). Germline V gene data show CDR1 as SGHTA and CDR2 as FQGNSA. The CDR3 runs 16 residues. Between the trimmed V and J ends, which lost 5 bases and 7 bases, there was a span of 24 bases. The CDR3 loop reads CASSATSTSPAGEQYF. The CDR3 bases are TGTGCCAGCAGCGCGACTAGTACAAGTCCCGCTGGGGAGCAGTACTTC.

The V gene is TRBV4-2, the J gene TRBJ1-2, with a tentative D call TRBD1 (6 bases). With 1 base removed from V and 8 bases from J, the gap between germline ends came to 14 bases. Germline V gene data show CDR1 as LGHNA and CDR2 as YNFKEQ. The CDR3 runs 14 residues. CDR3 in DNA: TGTGCCAGCAGCCAAGGTGGGACACAGAGGGGCTACACCTTC. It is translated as CASSQGGTQRGYTF.

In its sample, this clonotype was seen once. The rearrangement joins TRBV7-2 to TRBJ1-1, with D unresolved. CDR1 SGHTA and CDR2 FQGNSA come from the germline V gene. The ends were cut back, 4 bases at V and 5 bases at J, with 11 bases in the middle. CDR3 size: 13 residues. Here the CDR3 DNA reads TGTGCCAGCAGCTCGAGTATGGGGACTGAAGCTTTCTTT. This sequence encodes CASSSSMGTEAFF.

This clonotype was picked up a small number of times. The CDR3 is CSARDVLAMADTQYF. CDR3 sequence (DNA): TGCAGTGCTAGAGATGTCCTAGCAATGGCAGATACGCAGTATTTT. V is TRBV20-1 and J is TRBJ2-3, with D maybe TRBD2 (5 bases). The CDR3 covers 15 residues. V lost 0 bases and J 4 bases, leaving 14 bases between the germline ends. Germline CDR1 reads DFQATT; CDR2 reads SNEGSKA (reference sequence).

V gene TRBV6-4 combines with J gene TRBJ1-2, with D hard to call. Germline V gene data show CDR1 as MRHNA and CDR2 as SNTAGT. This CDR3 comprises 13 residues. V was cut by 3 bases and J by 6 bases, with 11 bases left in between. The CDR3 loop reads CASSERGYHGYTF. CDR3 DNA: TGTGCCAGCAGTGAGCGCGGGTACCATGGCTACACCTTC.

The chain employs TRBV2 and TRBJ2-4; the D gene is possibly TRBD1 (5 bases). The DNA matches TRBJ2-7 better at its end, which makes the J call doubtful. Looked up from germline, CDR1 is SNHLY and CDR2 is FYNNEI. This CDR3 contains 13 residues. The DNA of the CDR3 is TGTGCCAGCAGTCCCGGACATAATAACGAGCAGTACTTC. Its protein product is CASSPGHNNEQYF.

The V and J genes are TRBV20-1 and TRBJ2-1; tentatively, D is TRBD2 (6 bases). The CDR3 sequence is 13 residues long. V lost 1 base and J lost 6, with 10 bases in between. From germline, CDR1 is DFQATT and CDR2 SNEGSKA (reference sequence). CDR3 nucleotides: TGCAGTGCTAGAGCGACGGGAGTCAATGAGCAGTTCTTC. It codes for CSARATGVNEQFF.

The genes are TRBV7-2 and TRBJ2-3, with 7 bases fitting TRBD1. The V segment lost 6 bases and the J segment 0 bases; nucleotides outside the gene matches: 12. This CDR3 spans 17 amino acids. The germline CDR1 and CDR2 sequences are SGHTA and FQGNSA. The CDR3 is CASRRRAQGSSTDTQYF. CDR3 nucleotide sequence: TGTGCCAGCAGACGCCGGGCACAGGGGAGTAGCACAGATACGCAGTATTTT. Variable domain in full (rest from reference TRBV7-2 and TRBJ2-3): GAGVSQSPSNKVTEKGKDVELRCDPISGHTALYWYRQSLGQGLEFLIYFQGNSAPDKSGLPSDRFSAERTGGSVSTLTIQRTQQEDSAVYLCASRRRAQGSSTDTQYFGPGTRLTVL.

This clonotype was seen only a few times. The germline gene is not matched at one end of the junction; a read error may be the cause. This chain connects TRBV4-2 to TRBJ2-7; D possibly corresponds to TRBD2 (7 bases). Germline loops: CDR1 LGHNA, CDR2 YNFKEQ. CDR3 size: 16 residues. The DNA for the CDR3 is TGTGCCAGCAGTCAAGGGGGGGGACACCCAGATTACGAGCAGTACTTC. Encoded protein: CASSQGGGHPDYEQYF.

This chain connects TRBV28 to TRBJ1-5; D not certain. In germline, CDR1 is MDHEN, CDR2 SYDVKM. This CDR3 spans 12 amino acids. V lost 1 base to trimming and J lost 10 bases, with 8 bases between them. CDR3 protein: CASSLLGEPQHF. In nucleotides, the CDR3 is TGTGCCAGCAGTTTATTGGGTGAACCCCAGCATTTT.

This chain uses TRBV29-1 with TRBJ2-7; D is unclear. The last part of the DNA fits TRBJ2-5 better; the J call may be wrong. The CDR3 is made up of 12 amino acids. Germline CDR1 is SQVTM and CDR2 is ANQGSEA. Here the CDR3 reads CSYTWGEETQYF. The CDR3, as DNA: TGCAGCTACACTTGGGGTGAGGAGACCCAGTACTTC.

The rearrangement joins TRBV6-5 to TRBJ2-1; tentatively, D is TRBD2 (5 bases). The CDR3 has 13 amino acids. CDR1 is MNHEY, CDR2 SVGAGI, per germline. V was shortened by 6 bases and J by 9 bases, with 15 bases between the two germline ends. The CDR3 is CASRGRGGSEQFF. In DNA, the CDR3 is TGTGCCAGCAGGGGAAGAGGAGGTAGTGAGCAGTTCTTC.

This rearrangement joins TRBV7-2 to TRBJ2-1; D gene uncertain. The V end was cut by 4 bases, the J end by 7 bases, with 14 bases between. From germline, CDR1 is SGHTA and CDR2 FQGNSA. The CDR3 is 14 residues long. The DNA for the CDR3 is TGTGCCAGCAGCTCCCTAGGGCGCGGAAATGAGCAGTTCTTC. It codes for CASSSLGRGNEQFF.

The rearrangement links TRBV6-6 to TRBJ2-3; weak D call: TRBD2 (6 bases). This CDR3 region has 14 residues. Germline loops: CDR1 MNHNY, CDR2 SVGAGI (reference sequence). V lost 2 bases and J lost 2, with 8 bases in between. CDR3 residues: CASSYVDYTDTQYF. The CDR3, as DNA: TGTGCCAGCAGTTACGTGGACTACACAGATACGCAGTATTTT.

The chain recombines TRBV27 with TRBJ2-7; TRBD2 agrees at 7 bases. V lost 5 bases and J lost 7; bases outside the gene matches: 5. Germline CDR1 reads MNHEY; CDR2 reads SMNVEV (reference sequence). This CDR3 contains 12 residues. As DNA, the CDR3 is TGTGCCAGCAGTATAGGAGCGGGAGAGCAGTACTTC. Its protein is CASSIGAGEQYF.

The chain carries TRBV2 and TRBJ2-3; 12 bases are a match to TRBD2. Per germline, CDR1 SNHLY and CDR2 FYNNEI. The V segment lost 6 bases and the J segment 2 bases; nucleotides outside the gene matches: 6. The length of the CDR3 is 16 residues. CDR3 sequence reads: CASRGLAGLPTDTQYF. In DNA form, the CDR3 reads TGTGCCAGCAGGGGACTAGCGGGTCTGCCCACAGATACGCAGTATTTT.

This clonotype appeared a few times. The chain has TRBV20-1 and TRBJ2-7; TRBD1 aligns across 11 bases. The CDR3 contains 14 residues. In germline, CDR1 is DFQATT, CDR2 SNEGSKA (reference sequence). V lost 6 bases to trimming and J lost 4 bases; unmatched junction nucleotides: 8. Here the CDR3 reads CSASTGTGGYEQYF. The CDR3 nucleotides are TGCAGTGCGAGTACCGGGACAGGGGGTTACGAGCAGTACTTC.

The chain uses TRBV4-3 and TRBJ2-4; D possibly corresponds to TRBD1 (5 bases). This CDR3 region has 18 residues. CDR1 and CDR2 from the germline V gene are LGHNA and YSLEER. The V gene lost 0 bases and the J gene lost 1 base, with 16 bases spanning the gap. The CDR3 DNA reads TGCGCCAGCAGCCAAGATATCGGGCAGGGTTCGGCCAAAAACATTCAGTACTTC. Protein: CASSQDIGQGSAKNIQYF.